This T cell receptor (beta chain) is from a study of spatial heterogeneity in lung cancer (dated by TCRdb to the late 2010s). A note on the overall study: Beta-chain transcripts were consistently detected in greater numbers than alpha-chain transcripts, which likely reflected higher beta-chain transcript abundance. In non-small cell lung cancer, the study made a quantitative comparison of TCR alpha and beta repertoires among multiple tumor regions, matched nontumor lung and blood. The study linked features of the TCR repertoire to counts of nonsynonymous mutations, which were determined by whole-exome sequencing of tumor tissue. Both alpha and beta chains were TCR-sequenced in around 230 tumor regions, under 70 matched nontumor lung samples and around 50 PBMC samples obtained at surgery. In the raw uncorrected reads, each unique combination of TCR and UMI appeared more than ten times on average. Overall study results and their limits: Confirming at a functional level the hypothesis that regional TCRs recognize regional mutations was considered to require additional single-cell paired TCR alpha and beta sequencing.

Receptor libraries were prepared by 5' RACE. The instrument was a NextSeq 500. The TCR library protocol attached a unique molecular identifier to each TCR cDNA molecule to allow correction of PCR and sequencing errors. The study's processing was this. TCR identification, UMI-based error correction and CDR3 extraction were performed with Decombinator tools. Expanded TCRs were defined as those above a frequency of 2 per 1,000, corresponding to the top 1% of the tumor frequency distribution. Renyi diversity was computed with the R vegan package after each repertoire had been subsampled 100 times to 5,000 TCRs. CDR3 similarity networks were built from amino acid triplet string-kernel similarity, with CDR3s being connected when pairwise similarity was above 0.82. The public sequencing data were trimmed at Q25 with fastp and processed into clonotypes with MiXCR by TCRdb, which kept only in-frame beta chains. Every entry covers one CDR3 protein and lists the most common genes and DNA from its rows. The authors' filters were not applied to this entry. The sample table lists fewer than 15,000 distinct CDR3 sequences, 5.2% of them with a count of one. Approximately 35% of the sample is taken by the ten largest.

The CDR3, cysteine through phenylalanine, is 15 amino acids long. Only the CDR3 DNA stays, 45 bases, in frame from base 1. The germline V gene gives CDR1 as LGHNA and CDR2 as YSLEER. V gives up 1 base and J gives up 2 bases, and the segment between their germline ends measures 10 bases. This clonotype is identified as medium-sized (0.01 to 0.1%). Its antigen is still unknown. No much larger clone exists at a distance of one base, and base qualities are not known. Being off target in a library aimed at alpha chains, this beta chain has a size of little meaning. Reading the label with the study, this specimen's time point is: sample taken at primary tumor resection. Without any cell sorting, TCR sequencing was performed on whole RNA extracted either from tumor and nontumor lung tissue or from cryopreserved PBMC samples. Samples were obtained from approximately 70 patients with early-stage, untreated non-small cell lung cancer from the lung TRACERx cohort. Only patients for whom sufficient RNA was available from at least two tumor regions were selected for TCR sequencing.

This clonotype was obtained from a human donor with early-stage non-small cell lung cancer. Sequences were derived from lung tumor tissue, sampled at surgery. The sequence joins TRBV4-3 to TRBJ2-3, with TRBD2 as a weak D call on 5 bases. The DNA reads as follows: TGCGCCAGCAGCCAAGCCGAGGGAAACACAGATACGCAGTATTTT. Its protein is CASSQAEGNTDTQYF.